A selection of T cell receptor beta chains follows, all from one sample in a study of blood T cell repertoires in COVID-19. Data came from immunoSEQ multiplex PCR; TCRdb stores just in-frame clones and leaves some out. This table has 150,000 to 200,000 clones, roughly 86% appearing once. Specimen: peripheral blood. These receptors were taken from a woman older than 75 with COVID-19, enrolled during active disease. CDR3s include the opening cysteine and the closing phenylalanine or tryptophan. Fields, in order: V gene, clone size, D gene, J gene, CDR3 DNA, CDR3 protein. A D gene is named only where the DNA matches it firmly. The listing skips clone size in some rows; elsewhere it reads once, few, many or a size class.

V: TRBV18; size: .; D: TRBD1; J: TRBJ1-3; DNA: TGTGCCAGCTCACCAAACAGGGGCTCTGGAAACACCATATATTTT; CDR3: CASSPNRGSGNTIYF
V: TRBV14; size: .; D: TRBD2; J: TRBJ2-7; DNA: TGTGCCAGCAGCCATATGGGAGGGTCGGGGGAGCAGTACTTC; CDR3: CASSHMGGSGEQYF
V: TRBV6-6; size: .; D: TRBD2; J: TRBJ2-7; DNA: TGTGCCAGCAACGGACTAGCGGGGGGGCCCGAGCAGTACTTC; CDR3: CASNGLAGGPEQYF
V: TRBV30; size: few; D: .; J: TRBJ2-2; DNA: TGTGCCTGGACCCTCGAGTTCTCCGGGGAGCTGTTTTTT; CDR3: CAWTLEFSGELFF
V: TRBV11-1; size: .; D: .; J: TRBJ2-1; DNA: TGTGCCAGCAGCTTATTTAGTGACAATGAGCAGTTCTTC; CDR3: CASSLFSDNEQFF
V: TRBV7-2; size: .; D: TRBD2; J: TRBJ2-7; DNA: TGTGCCAGCAGCTTCCTAGCGGGGGGGGACGAGCAGTACTTC; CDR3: CASSFLAGGDEQYF
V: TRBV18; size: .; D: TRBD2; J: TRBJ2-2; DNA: TGTGCCAGCTCACCCTACCCACTAGCGGATTACACCGGGGAGCTGTTTTTT; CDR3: CASSPYPLADYTGELFF
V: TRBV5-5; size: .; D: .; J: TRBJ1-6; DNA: TGTGCCAGCAGCCTGGTTCCCGCGGGGCAGGCCCTCCACTTT; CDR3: CASSLVPAGQALHF
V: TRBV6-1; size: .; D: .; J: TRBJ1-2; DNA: TGTGCCAGCAGTGAAGCCTACGCTTCAGGCTATGGCTACACCTTC; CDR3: CASSEAYASGYGYTF
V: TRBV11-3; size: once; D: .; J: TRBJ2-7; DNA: TGTGCCAGCAGCTTAGATCCTGGTACAGCGCAGTACTTC; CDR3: CASSLDPGTAQYF
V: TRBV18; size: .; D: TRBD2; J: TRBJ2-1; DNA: TGTGCCAGCTCACTAGCGGGAGGGCCGAGTGAGCAGTTCTTC; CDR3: CASSLAGGPSEQFF
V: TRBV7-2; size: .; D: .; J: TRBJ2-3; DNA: TGTGCCAGCAGCTTAGAACTTATAAGCACAGATACGCAGTATTTT; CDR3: CASSLELISTDTQYF
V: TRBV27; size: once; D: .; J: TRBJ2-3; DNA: TGTGCCAGCAGTTTGCCAGGGGGCACAGATACGCAGTATTTT; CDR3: CASSLPGGTDTQYF
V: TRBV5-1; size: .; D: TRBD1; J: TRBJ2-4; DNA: TGCGCCAGCAGCTTCAGGGGGTTAGAAAACATTCAGTACTTC; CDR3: CASSFRGLENIQYF
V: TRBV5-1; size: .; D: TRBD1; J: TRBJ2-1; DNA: TGCGCCAGCAGCTCCCAAGACAGGGTCTACAATGAGCAGTTCTTC; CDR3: CASSSQDRVYNEQFF
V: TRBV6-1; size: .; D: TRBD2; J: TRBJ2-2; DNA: TGTGCCAGCAGTGAAAAGCGGGGGGGCTTCACCGGGGAGCTGTTTTTT; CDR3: CASSEKRGGFTGELFF
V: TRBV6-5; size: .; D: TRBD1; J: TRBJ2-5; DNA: TGTGCCAGCAGCCGGACAGGGGGCCGAGAGACCCAGTACTTC; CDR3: CASSRTGGRETQYF
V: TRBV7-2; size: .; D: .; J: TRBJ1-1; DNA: TGTGCCAGCAGCTACGACCGGGTAAACACTGAAGCTTTCTTT; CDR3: CASSYDRVNTEAFF
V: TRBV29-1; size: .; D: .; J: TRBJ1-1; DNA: TGCAGCGTTATGGGGGGAGAAATTGAAGCTTTCTTT; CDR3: CSVMGGEIEAFF
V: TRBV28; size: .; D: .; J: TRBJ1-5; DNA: TGTGCCAGCAGGGGGACATTGGCTCAGCCCCAGCATTTT; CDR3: CASRGTLAQPQHF
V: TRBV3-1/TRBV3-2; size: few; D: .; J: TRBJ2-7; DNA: TGTGCCAGCAGCCAATTTCCGACGGCGGGCGAGCAGTACTTC; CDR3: CASSQFPTAGEQYF
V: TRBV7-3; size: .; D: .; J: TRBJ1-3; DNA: TGTGCCAGCAGCTCCACAGGGATGGCGAGCTCTGGAAACACCATATATTTT; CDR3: CASSSTGMASSGNTIYF
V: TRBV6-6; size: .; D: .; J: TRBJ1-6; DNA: TGTGCCAGCAGTTACTCCGATAAGGGGGGGAAATCACCCCTCCACTTT; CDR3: CASSYSDKGGKSPLHF
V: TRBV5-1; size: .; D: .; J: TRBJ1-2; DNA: TGCGCCAGCAGCTTGGGTGGAACGAACAGGCAAACTATGAGGTCCACCTTC; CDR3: CASSLGGTNRQTMRSTF
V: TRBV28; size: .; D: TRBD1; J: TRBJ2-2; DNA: TGTGCCAGCAGCTCTTTGCCCGGGCGGGACAGGCTTAACCACCCCAAGTCCGGGGAGCTGTTTTTT; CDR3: CASSSLPGRDRLNHPKSGELFF
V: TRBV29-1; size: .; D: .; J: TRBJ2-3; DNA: TGCAGCGTTAACGGGGGCCCTAGGGGGCCCACAGATACGCAGTATTTT; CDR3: CSVNGGPRGPTDTQYF
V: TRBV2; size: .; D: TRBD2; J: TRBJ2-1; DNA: TGTGCCAGCAGTGAAGCGCGGGGGAACCACTACAATGAGCAGTTCTTC; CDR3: CASSEARGNHYNEQFF
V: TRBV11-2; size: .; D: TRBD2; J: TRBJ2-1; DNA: TGTGCCAGCAGCGCCCTCCTGCACAGGAGCGGGAGGGCCAATGGTGAGCAGTTCTTC; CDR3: CASSALLHRSGRANGEQFF